Each of the 25 T cell receptor beta chains below was sequenced from the same sample in a study of T-cell reconstitution after alpha-beta-depleted transplantation in children. A library of TCRbeta sequences, prepared with unique molecular identifiers, was generated. From the PCR reads, TCRdb called clonotypes with MiXCR, one entry per CDR3 protein. The repertoire has roughly 570,000 distinct CDR3 sequences, over 20% of them found once; the top ten carry 35% to 40%. Source: PBMCs, taken before TCRalphabeta/CD19-depleted stem cell transplant. These receptor sequences come from a boy under three years old with Wiskott-Aldrich syndrome, due to receive a stem cell transplant.

This clonotype was detected only a few times. The gene calls are TRBV3-1 and TRBJ1-2, with a weak D call TRBD1 (6 bases). The CDR3 loop spans 15 amino acids. Trimming cost V 0 bases and J 8 bases, with 16 bases left between them. The germline V gene has CDR1 LGHDT and CDR2 YNNKEL (reference sequence). The CDR3 loop reads CASSQDGAGAQGYTF. Written as DNA, the CDR3 is TGTGCCAGCAGCCAAGATGGGGCAGGGGCCCAAGGCTACACCTTC.

This clonotype was found a few times. The chain is built from TRBV10-3 and TRBJ2-7; possibly TRBD2 for D (6 bases). The CDR3 covers 15 residues. CDR1 ENHRY and CDR2 SYGVKD come from the germline V gene. Trimming removed 0 bases at V and 4 bases at J, with 13 bases between. This chain's CDR3 is CAISESAGSRYEQYF. CDR3 nucleotide sequence: TGTGCCATCAGTGAGTCGGCGGGAAGTCGGTACGAGCAGTACTTC.

This clonotype has more than one count but fewer than ten. This sequence joins TRBV29-1 and TRBJ2-1, with D possibly TRBD1 on 5 matching bases. The CDR3 covers 16 residues. Germline values: CDR1 SQVTM, CDR2 ANQGSEA. Trimming stripped 7 bases from V and 4 bases from J, with 23 bases between. The CDR3 region is CSATPRQGSFYNEQFF. Written as DNA, the CDR3 is TGCAGCGCCACACCCAGGCAGGGTAGTTTTTACAATGAGCAGTTCTTC.

This clonotype was seen a few times. The J gene is TRBJ2-7, the V gene TRBV5-1, with 8 nucleotides matching TRBD2. The CDR3 runs to 14 residues. With 1 base clipped from V and 3 bases from J, the junction kept 3 bases outside the gene matches. Germline assignment: CDR1 SGHRS and CDR2 YFSETQ. The CDR3 spells CASSLRSGSYEQYF. Here the CDR3 DNA reads TGCGCCAGCAGCTTGCGAAGCGGGAGCTACGAGCAGTACTTC.

This clonotype was picked up a small number of times. The genes are TRBV20-1 and TRBJ2-1, with D uncertain. The CDR3 consists of 11 residues. CDR1 is DFQATT and CDR2 is SNEGSKA in the germline V gene (reference sequence). V shed 3 bases and J shed 7 bases, with 7 bases lying between them. Here the CDR3 reads CSASALNEQFF. The CDR3 nucleotides read TGCAGTGCTAGCGCTCTAAATGAGCAGTTCTTC.

The CDR3 DNA is TGTGCCAGCAGCTTAAGGGTGGGGAGTGGGGTGCGACACAATGAGCAGTTCTTC. It yields the protein CASSLRVGSGVRHNEQFF. This chain connects TRBV11-1 to TRBJ2-1, with D possibly matching TRBD2 (5 bases). Trimming took 2 bases from V and 5 from J, leaving 22 bases between them. Germline V gene lookup returns CDR1 SGHAT and CDR2 FQDESV (reference sequence). CDR3 size: 18 residues.

In its sample, this clonotype was seen a few times. The chain uses TRBV12-3 or TRBV12-4 and TRBJ1-6; the D gene is possibly TRBD1 (5 bases). The V end was cut by 5 bases, the J end by 10 bases, with 15 bases between. The CDR3 sequence is 14 residues long. The CDR3 sequence is CASSLRGSGSPLHF. The CDR3 nucleotides read TGTGCCAGCAGTCTTCGGGGCTCTGGGTCACCCCTCCACTTT.

This clonotype was detected only a few times. The V gene is TRBV11-1, the J gene TRBJ2-3; D is uncertain. Germline CDR1 is SGHAT and CDR2 is FQDESV (reference sequence). Deletions cut 3 bases from V and 5 bases from J, with 12 bases between. This CDR3 has 14 residues. The CDR3 DNA reads TGTGCCAGCAGCTTTTGGGGTGGTGAAGATACGCAGTATTTT. It yields the protein CASSFWGGEDTQYF.

In this sample, this clonotype turned up a few times. This rearrangement joins TRBV5-1 to TRBJ1-1; a possible D gene is TRBD1 (5 bases). With 2 bases removed from V and 3 bases from J, the gap between germline ends came to 11 bases. Germline assignment: CDR1 SGHRS and CDR2 YFSETQ. The CDR3 spans 14 residues. CDR3: CASSLQPGHTEAFF. CDR3 DNA: TGCGCCAGCAGCTTACAGCCGGGGCACACTGAAGCTTTCTTT.

The rearrangement links TRBV5-1 to TRBJ2-1; D ambiguous. Trimming removed 4 bases from V and 7 bases from J, with 15 bases in between. Germline assignment: CDR1 SGHRS and CDR2 YFSETQ. This CDR3 has 14 amino acids. The DNA of the CDR3 is TGCGCCAGCAGCCGGTGGGGTGACCCTAATGAGCAGTTCTTC. Protein product: CASSRWGDPNEQFF.

The chain couples TRBV6-5 to TRBJ2-7; TRBD2 matches 14 bases. This CDR3 spans 18 amino acids. Germline CDR1 and CDR2: MNHEY and SVGAGI. Unmatched junction bases numbered 9, after V lost 0 bases and J lost 5 bases. This CDR3 reads CASSYSRLAGGPRHEQYF. As DNA, the CDR3 is TGTGCCAGCAGTTACTCTCGACTAGCGGGAGGGCCGAGGCACGAGCAGTACTTC.

The rearrangement joins TRBV28 to TRBJ2-7; a possible D gene is TRBD1 (6 bases). Trimming took off 5 bases at V and 6 bases at J, with 11 bases between the two ends. CDR3 length: 12 amino acids. Germline V gene data show CDR1 as MDHEN and CDR2 as SYDVKM. The DNA of the CDR3 is TGTGCCAGCAGTGGGACAAGTGGCGAGCAGTACTTC. Translating it yields CASSGTSGEQYF.

This clonotype was seen a few times. This rearrangement joins TRBV5-4 to TRBJ1-6, with TRBD1 matching over 7 bases. The CDR3 is 15 amino acids. Unmatched junction bases numbered 7, after V lost 4 bases and J lost 6 bases. Per the germline V gene, CDR1 is SGHNT and CDR2 is YYREEE (reference sequence). The CDR3 nucleotides are TGTGCCAGCAGCGGAGGGACAGCCCCTAATTCACCCCTCCACTTT. Translating it yields CASSGGTAPNSPLHF.

DNA of the CDR3: TGTGCCAGCAGCTTAATTCGGAGGTCCCACTCTGGAAACACCATATATTTT. Encoded protein: CASSLIRRSHSGNTIYF. The rearrangement uses TRBV7-9 and TRBJ1-3; no clear D. Per germline, CDR1 SEHNR and CDR2 FQNEAQ (reference sequence). The CDR3 has 17 residues. V dropped 2 bases and J dropped 0 bases, with 14 bases sitting between them. The variable domain in full, completed from reference TRBV7-9 and TRBJ1-3, reads DTGVSQNPRHKITKRGQNVTFRCDPISEHNRLYWYRQTLGQGPEFLTYFQNEAQLEKSRLLSDRFSAERPKGSFSTLEIQRTEQGDSAMYLCASSLIRRSHSGNTIYFGEGSWLTVV.

This clonotype was detected a few times. This rearrangement joins TRBV6-5 to TRBJ2-1; 7 positions match TRBD2. The CDR3 covers 16 residues. The germline V gene has CDR1 MNHEY and CDR2 SVGAGI. The junction had 10 bases not matched to a gene; V was cut back by 0 bases and J by 8 bases. The CDR3 nucleotides are TGTGCCAGCAGTTACTCTTTGGCGGGAGTTAGAGATGAGCAGTTCTTC. Translated: CASSYSLAGVRDEQFF.

This sequence joins TRBV30 and TRBJ2-7, with D maybe TRBD1 (5 bases). Germline V lookup: CDR1 GTSNPN, CDR2 SVGIG (reference sequence). Trimming shortened V by 1 base and J by 1 base, and 11 bases separated the two germline ends. The CDR3 extends over 14 amino acids. This CDR3 reads CAWSASTESYEQYF. Here the CDR3 DNA reads TGTGCCTGGAGTGCGTCGACAGAATCCTACGAGCAGTACTTC. Full variable domain (remainder filled in from reference TRBV30 and TRBJ2-7): SQTIHQWPATLVQPVGSPLSLECTVEGTSNPNLYWYRQAAGRGLQLLFYSVGIGQISSEVPQNLSASRPQDRQFILSSKKLLLSDSGFYLCAWSASTESYEQYFGPGTRLTVT.

This chain links TRBV18 with TRBJ2-4, with TRBD2 identical over 10 bases. Germline CDR1 KGHSH, CDR2 LQKENI. CDR3 size: 14 residues. V shed 9 bases and J 7 bases; nucleotides not matched to a gene: 9. The CDR3 DNA sequence: TGTGCCAGTACTAGCGGGACCTTGGGGAACATTCAGTACTTC. The encoded protein is CASTSGTLGNIQYF.

This rearrangement joins TRBV14 to TRBJ2-3; 9 positions agree with TRBD2. CDR3 length equals 16 residues. The ends lost 2 bases at V and 2 bases at J; junction bases unmatched: 5. Germline lookup yields CDR1 SGHDN and CDR2 FVKESK. CDR3 amino acids: CASSQPTSGTTDTQYF. DNA of the CDR3: TGTGCCAGCAGCCAACCGACTAGCGGAACCACAGATACGCAGTATTTT.

This rearrangement joins TRBV12-3 or TRBV12-4 to TRBJ2-5; 9 bases are a match to TRBD1. The CDR3 sequence is 15 residues long. The trim removed 3 bases at V and 1 base at J, leaving 3 bases unmatched. The CDR3 DNA follows: TGTGCCAGCAGTTTGGGGGACAGGGTCCAAGAGACCCAGTACTTC. It yields the protein CASSLGDRVQETQYF.

This clonotype was counted between two and nine times. The V call is TRBV25-1, the J call TRBJ1-2, with 8 bases that match TRBD1. The CDR3 is made up of 17 amino acids. The trim removed 4 bases at V and 1 base at J, leaving 11 bases unmatched. Germline values: CDR1 MGHDK, CDR2 SYGVNS. Here the CDR3 reads CASSGYKDRADNYGYTF. Written as DNA, the CDR3 is TGTGCCAGCAGTGGATACAAGGACAGGGCGGATAACTATGGCTACACCTTC.

The V gene is TRBV7-3, the J gene TRBJ2-2, with D perhaps TRBD2 (5 bases). The V and J ends lost 5 bases and 6 bases respectively, with 10 bases between them. CDR3 length: 13 residues. CDR1 SGHTA and CDR2 FQGTGA come from the germline V gene. The CDR3 sequence: CASSLERAGELFF. In nucleotides, the CDR3 is TGTGCCAGCAGCCTAGAGAGGGCCGGGGAGCTGTTTTTT.

This clonotype has just a few counts. This rearrangement joins TRBV20-1 to TRBJ1-5; D gene uncertain. The V gene's germline CDR1 is DFQATT and CDR2 SNEGSKA (reference sequence). The length of the CDR3 is 13 residues. V gave up 3 bases and J gave up 5 bases, with 11 bases separating them. The CDR3, as DNA: TGCAGTGCTAGGAGGGTTGTATATCAGCCCCAGCATTTT. It translates to CSARRVVYQPQHF.

This chain links TRBV3-1 with TRBJ2-1; 8 nucleotides align to TRBD2. Trimming at V came to 0 bases and at J to 3 bases, leaving 13 bases not matched to a gene. CDR3 length: 19 residues. The germline gives CDR1 LGHDT, CDR2 YNNKEL (reference sequence). The CDR3 region has the DNA TGTGCCAGCAGCCAAGAACCGAGCGGGGGAGGAGGTGGCTACAATGAGCAGTTCTTC. Encoded protein: CASSQEPSGGGGGYNEQFF.

This clonotype has a handful of counts. This sequence joins TRBV11-2 and TRBJ2-7, with TRBD2 matching 13 bases. Germline V gives CDR1 SGHAT, CDR2 FQNNGV. Trimming removed 4 bases from V and 5 bases from J; junction bases left unmatched: 14. The CDR3 runs to 18 residues. The CDR3 is CASSSIWLTSGRGNEQYF. The DNA for the CDR3 is TGTGCCAGCAGCTCGATTTGGCTAACTAGCGGGAGGGGTAACGAGCAGTACTTC.

CDR3 region: CAIWNGQETQYF. Written as DNA, the CDR3 is TGTGCCATCTGGAATGGACAAGAGACCCAGTACTTC. V and J are TRBV10-3 and TRBJ2-5; D not resolved. V lost 8 bases and J 2 bases, leaving 9 bases between the germline ends. From germline, CDR1 is ENHRY and CDR2 SYGVKD. The CDR3 sequence is 12 residues long.